This T cell receptor beta chain originates from a study of T-cell reconstitution after alpha-beta-depleted transplantation in children. The CDR3 has 17 amino acids. V trimming: 2 bases; J trimming: 0 bases; junction bases outside the gene matches: 8. In germline, CDR1 is MNHEY, CDR2 SVGAGI. TCRbeta library construction was performed incorporating unique molecular identifiers. One entry per CDR3 protein results from TCRdb running MiXCR on the PCR reads. The sample yields about 240,000 distinct CDR3 sequences, 12% seen once. The rearrangement uses TRBV6-5 and TRBJ2-7; 9 bases align to TRBD1. The receptor's source is a human donor who donated a stem cell graft to a child with acute lymphoblastic leukemia. This specimen was PBMCs from the stem cell graft donor, taken from the stem cell graft. DNA of the CDR3: TGTGCCAGCAGTTACCTACCTGGGACAGGGTTCTCCTACGAGCAGTACTTC. Protein product: CASSYLPGTGFSYEQYF.